This passage covers 28 T cell receptor beta chains from one sample sequenced in a study of T-cell reconstitution after alpha-beta-depleted transplantation in children. TCRbeta library construction was performed incorporating unique molecular identifiers. TCRdb re-called the PCR reads through MiXCR, storing one row per CDR3 protein. Counted here are about 98,000 distinct CDR3 sequences, 6% occurring once; the ten biggest clones make up 5.5% to 7%. Here the sequenced sample was PBMCs, mostly from graft donor cells, taken 60 days after TCRalphabeta/CD19-depleted stem cell transplant. The origin of the receptors is a female patient younger than 10 who had a stem cell transplant for Fanconi anemia, so the T cells may come from the graft donor.

This clonotype was seen repeatedly, ten times or more. The V gene is TRBV25-1, the J gene TRBJ2-4, with D tentatively TRBD1 (5 bases). The CDR3 covers 14 residues. With 5 bases removed from V and 3 bases from J, the gap between germline ends came to 11 bases. CDR1 and CDR2 (germline): MGHDK, SYGVNS. CDR3 protein: CASSQTVGKNIQYF. CDR3 nucleotides: TGTGCCAGCAGTCAGACAGTCGGCAAAAACATTCAGTACTTC. Drawing the rest from reference TRBV25-1 and TRBJ2-4, the complete variable domain is EADIYQTPRYLVIGTGKKITLECSQTMGHDKMYWYQQDPGMELHLIHYSYGVNSTEKGDLSSESTVSRIRTEHFPLTLESARPSHTSQYLCASSQTVGKNIQYFGAGTRLSVL.

Note on this clonotype: The junction differs from germline at one of its ends, possibly a read error. The chain employs TRBV20-1 and TRBJ2-7; 12 bases match TRBD2. The CDR3 length is 14 residues. Germline values: CDR1 DFQATT, CDR2 SNEGSKA (reference sequence). The CDR3 region is CSASRTSGIMGSNF. The CDR3 DNA follows: TGCAGTGCTAGTAGGACTAGCGGGATTATGGGTTCAAACTTC.

This clonotype was seen many times. The rearrangement uses TRBV4-2 and TRBJ2-3; D gene unclear. The germline CDR1 and CDR2 sequences are LGHNA and YNFKEQ. Trimming shortened V by 0 bases and J by 4 bases, and 5 bases separated the two germline ends. This CDR3 has 13 residues. The CDR3 DNA follows: TGTGCCAGCAGCCAAGAGGGCCCAGATACGCAGTATTTT. Translated: CASSQEGPDTQYF.

This clonotype was detected ten times or more. The chain joins TRBV6-5 to TRBJ2-5; perhaps D is TRBD1 or TRBD2 (5 bases each). Germline lookup yields CDR1 MNHEY and CDR2 SVGAGI. There are 15 residues in the CDR3. Deletions cut 2 bases from V and 2 bases from J, with 12 bases between. The CDR3 loop is CASSYKGTGQETQYF. DNA for the CDR3: TGTGCCAGCAGTTACAAAGGGACCGGTCAAGAGACCCAGTACTTC.

The chain recombines TRBV18 with TRBJ2-7; possible D gene TRBD1, 5 bases. The germline gives CDR1 KGHSH, CDR2 LQKENI. The CDR3 contains 14 residues. The ends were cut back, 3 bases at V and 3 bases at J, with 12 bases in the middle. CDR3 DNA sequence: TGTGCCAGCTCACCTATCACAGGATTCTACGAGCAGTACTTC. It codes for CASSPITGFYEQYF.

As to this clonotype: A read error is possible here, since a much larger clone lies one base away. The V call is TRBV20-1, the J call TRBJ2-7, with 10 nucleotides matching TRBD2. The germline V gene encodes CDR1 DFQATT and CDR2 SNEGSKA (reference sequence). This CDR3 spans 18 amino acids. The J segment lost 2 bases and the V segment lost 0 bases, leaving 13 bases of the junction unmatched. In DNA, the CDR3 is TGCAGTGCTAGAGATCCCGGACTAGCGGCAGAGGCCGCCTACGAGCAGTACTTC. Amino acids: CSARDPGLAAEAAYEQYF.

This clonotype has a count of ten or more. This chain connects TRBV9 to TRBJ2-1; no clear D. Trimming took 0 bases from V and 5 from J, leaving 3 bases between them. Per germline, CDR1 SGDLS and CDR2 YYNGEE. The CDR3 spans 12 residues. DNA of the CDR3: TGTGCCAGCAGCGTAGTAAACAATGAGCAGTTCTTC. Protein sequence: CASSVVNNEQFF. Filled out from reference TRBV9 and TRBJ2-1, the complete variable domain reads DSGVTQTPKHLITATGQRVTLRCSPRSGDLSVYWYQQSLDQGLQFLIQYYNGEERAKGNILERFSAQQFPDLHSELNLSSLELGDSALYFCASSVVNNEQFFGPGTRLTVL.

This clonotype was counted ten times or more. This CDR3 reads CATSDPDRRGTDTQYF. The CDR3 coding sequence is TGTGCCACCAGTGACCCGGACCGTCGGGGCACAGATACGCAGTATTTT. This chain links TRBV24-1 with TRBJ2-3; no firm D call. Germline CDR1 is KGHDR and CDR2 is SFDVKD. The CDR3 has 16 residues. V was cut by 4 bases and J by 1 base, with 14 bases left in between.

This clonotype was counted ten times or more. The V gene is TRBV28, the J gene TRBJ2-1; 8 bases match TRBD1. From germline, CDR1 is MDHEN and CDR2 SYDVKM. The CDR3 contains 14 residues. The ends lost 7 bases at V and 4 bases at J; junction bases unmatched: 6. CDR3 in amino acids: CASMPGQEYNEQFF. The CDR3, as DNA: TGTGCCAGCATGCCGGGACAGGAATACAATGAGCAGTTCTTC.

This clonotype was recorded many times. The rearrangement joins TRBV27 to TRBJ2-7; possibly TRBD2 for D (6 bases). CDR1 and CDR2 (germline): MNHEY, SMNVEV (reference sequence). CDR3 length: 15 residues. V was cut by 6 bases and J by 2 bases, with 17 bases left in between. As DNA, the CDR3 is TGTGCCAGCAGAGCAATAGCGGTAACCCCCTACGAGCAGTACTTC. This sequence encodes CASRAIAVTPYEQYF.

This clonotype was counted many times. This chain joins TRBV7-8 and TRBJ1-1; perhaps TRBD1 as D (6 bases). Trimming took 3 bases from V and 0 from J, leaving 8 bases between them. Germline CDR1 SGHVS, CDR2 FQNEAQ. This CDR3 is built from 14 residues. Written as DNA, the CDR3 is TGTGCCAGCAGCTTTGGACAGTTGAACACTGAAGCTTTCTTT. This sequence encodes CASSFGQLNTEAFF.

This clonotype came up a few times. The J gene is TRBJ2-7, the V gene TRBV29-1; 9 positions match TRBD1. The CDR3 has 14 amino acids. The V segment lost 4 bases and the J segment 5 bases; nucleotides outside the gene matches: 9. Germline CDR1 and CDR2: SQVTM and ANQGSEA. This chain's CDR3 is CSVAFRDRAHEQYF. DNA for the CDR3: TGCAGCGTTGCATTTCGGGACAGGGCCCACGAGCAGTACTTC.

This clonotype was seen only a few times. The chain carries TRBV7-8 and TRBJ2-2; 12 bases are a match to TRBD2. J lost 4 bases, V lost 1 base, and 4 bases had no gene match. This CDR3 contains 17 residues. Germline V gene data show CDR1 as SGHVS and CDR2 as FQNEAQ. In DNA form, the CDR3 reads TGTGCCAGCAGCTTAGTCCTACTAGCGGGGGGCACCGGGGAGCTGTTTTTT. Translated, it gives CASSLVLLAGGTGELFF.

Only a few counts were recorded for this clonotype. V and J are TRBV20-1 and TRBJ2-4; D gene ambiguous. Trimming cost V 0 bases and J 1 base, with 7 bases left between them. The length of the CDR3 is 14 residues. Per germline, CDR1 DFQATT and CDR2 SNEGSKA (reference sequence). CDR3 coding DNA: TGCAGTGCTAGAGATAGTAGGGCCAAAAACATTCAGTACTTC. Its translation: CSARDSRAKNIQYF.

The chain joins TRBV20-1 to TRBJ1-1; a weak D match, TRBD1 (6 bases). V was clipped by 6 bases and J by 1 base, with 12 bases between them. Germline values: CDR1 DFQATT, CDR2 SNEGSKA (reference sequence). The CDR3 contains 13 residues. CDR3 sequence: CSAPGDTNTEAFF. DNA of the CDR3: TGCAGTGCCCCAGGGGATACGAACACTGAAGCTTTCTTT.

This chain links TRBV7-8 with TRBJ1-1; D is ambiguous. The CDR3 length is 13 residues. Germline V gene sequence: CDR1 SGHVS, CDR2 FQNEAQ. Trimming took off 3 bases at V and 3 bases at J, with 8 bases between the two ends. CDR3 nucleotide sequence: TGTGCCAGCAGCTTCCAACCGGACACTGAAGCTTTCTTT. Its protein is CASSFQPDTEAFF.

This clonotype was detected only a few times. Here the CDR3 reads CASSGQGYGYTF. In DNA form, the CDR3 reads TGTGCCAGCAGCGGACAGGGCTATGGCTACACCTTC. This chain connects TRBV27 to TRBJ1-2; 8 positions match TRBD1. Germline lookup yields CDR1 MNHEY and CDR2 SMNVEV (reference sequence). CDR3 length: 12 residues. The trim removed 6 bases at V and 4 bases at J, leaving 1 base unmatched.

The table lists this clonotype with many counts. This chain joins TRBV28 and TRBJ1-5, with D possibly matching TRBD1 (6 bases). Germline V lookup: CDR1 MDHEN, CDR2 SYDVKM. The germline V and J ends were trimmed by 4 bases and 0 bases, with 13 bases remaining between them. This CDR3 is 16 amino acids long. The CDR3: CASSSGAGVSNQPQHF. Written as DNA, the CDR3 is TGTGCCAGCAGTTCGGGTGCAGGGGTTAGCAATCAGCCCCAGCATTTT.

Many counts were recorded for this clonotype. This chain joins TRBV5-1 and TRBJ2-7; 7 positions agree with TRBD1. Germline loops: CDR1 SGHRS, CDR2 YFSETQ. This CDR3 is 13 amino acids long. Germline trimming cut 1 base from V and 6 bases from J; bases unmatched to any gene: 4. The CDR3 DNA reads as TGCGCCAGCAGCTTGTGGAGGACAGGCGAGCAGTACTTC. Its translation is CASSLWRTGEQYF. Full variable domain (outside the CDR3, taken from reference TRBV5-1 and TRBJ2-7): KAGVTQTPRYLIKTRGQQVTLSCSPISGHRSVSWYQQTPGQGLQFLFEYFSETQRNKGNFPGRFSGRQFSNSRSEMNVSTLELGDSALYLCASSLWRTGEQYFGPGTRLTVT.

Ten or more counts support this clonotype. The gene calls are TRBV12-3 or TRBV12-4 and TRBJ2-2; D remains ambiguous. This CDR3 is 13 amino acids long. V lost 6 bases and J lost 6, with 11 bases in between. CDR3 amino acids: CASRLGSPGELFF. The CDR3 DNA reads as TGTGCCAGCAGGCTGGGCTCTCCCGGGGAGCTGTTTTTT.

This clonotype occurred many times. This CDR3 reads CASSPQTATEAFF. CDR3 nucleotides: TGTGCCAGCAGCCCCCAGACAGCGACAGAAGCTTTCTTT. The chain is built from TRBV12-3 or TRBV12-4 and TRBJ1-1; TRBD1 is a possible D gene (5 bases). The CDR3 runs to 13 residues. Trimming took off 6 bases at V and 8 bases at J, with 16 bases between the two ends.

At least ten counts were recorded for this clonotype. The rearrangement uses TRBV5-1 and TRBJ2-7; TRBD2 might be the D (6 bases). The germline V gene encodes CDR1 SGHRS and CDR2 YFSETQ. Trimming took off 5 bases at V and 3 bases at J, with 18 bases between the two ends. The CDR3 runs to 15 residues. The CDR3 here is CASRNRDRGGYEQYF. The CDR3 nucleotides read TGCGCCAGCAGAAATCGGGACCGGGGAGGCTACGAGCAGTACTTC.

In this sample, this clonotype turned up a few times. The CDR3 region has the DNA TGTGCCAGCAGTTCGCTGACAGGGGGAGATAGTCAGCCCCAGCATTTT. Amino acids: CASSSLTGGDSQPQHF. The rearrangement links TRBV28 to TRBJ1-5; 9 nucleotides line up with TRBD1. The CDR3 is made up of 16 amino acids. The V gene's germline CDR1 is MDHEN and CDR2 SYDVKM. Trimming took 4 bases from V and 6 from J; bases not matched to a gene: 10.

This clonotype appeared many times. The chain joins TRBV3-1 to TRBJ2-1; D remains ambiguous. Germline assignment: CDR1 LGHDT and CDR2 YNNKEL (reference sequence). Trimming pared 1 base from V and 8 bases from J, leaving 18 bases between. The CDR3 totals 16 residues. The CDR3 reads CASSQGSVALSDEQFF. The CDR3 nucleotides read TGTGCCAGCAGCCAAGGTTCTGTTGCATTGTCCGATGAGCAGTTCTTC.

In its sample, this clonotype was seen many times. The V call is TRBV12-3 or TRBV12-4, the J call TRBJ1-2; D is ambiguous. The CDR3 extends over 12 amino acids. The V end was cut by 1 base, the J end by 4 bases, with 4 bases between. CDR3 in DNA: TGTGCCAGCAGTTTAGGCTCCTATGGCTACACCTTC. Translated: CASSLGSYGYTF.

This clonotype was counted ten times or more. The genes are TRBV10-3 and TRBJ2-5, with TRBD2 as a possible D gene (5 bases). V was trimmed by 8 bases and J by 5 bases, leaving 15 bases between them. The germline gives CDR1 ENHRY, CDR2 SYGVKD. The CDR3 is made up of 13 amino acids. This CDR3 is CAIATSMSETQYF. The CDR3 DNA sequence: TGTGCCATCGCTACTAGTATGTCCGAGACCCAGTACTTC.

This clonotype came up many times. This chain joins TRBV5-1 and TRBJ2-2; 9 nucleotides agree with TRBD2. V lost 10 bases to trimming and J lost 3 bases; unmatched junction nucleotides: 7. This CDR3 region has 14 residues. The V gene's germline CDR1 is SGHRS and CDR2 YFSETQ. CDR3 sequence reads: CACRLAEYTGELFF. The CDR3 DNA reads TGCGCCTGCCGACTAGCGGAGTACACCGGGGAGCTGTTTTTT.

This clonotype was seen many times. The chain recombines TRBV28 with TRBJ1-1, with D perhaps matching TRBD1 (5 bases). This CDR3 has 16 amino acids. V was trimmed by 5 bases and J by 4 bases, leaving 20 bases between them. The V gene's germline CDR1 is MDHEN and CDR2 SYDVKM. Here the CDR3 DNA reads TGTGCCAGCAGTATTACAGGTTTGGTGGGGAGCACTGAAGCTTTCTTT. This codes for CASSITGLVGSTEAFF.